This T cell receptor beta chain was recovered during a study of T cells in Graves' hyperthyroidism and ophthalmopathy. Regions amplified from RNA transcripts were the TCR beta CDR3 regions. HTBI primers drove first-round RT-PCR of the TCR CDR3. Each CDR3 protein gets one entry after TCRdb re-called the multiplex PCR reads with MiXCR. Of around 660,000 distinct CDR3 sequences in the sample, 40% to 55% were seen once. The receptor comes from an adult man with Graves' disease, either hyperthyroidism or ophthalmopathy (not recorded which). The sequenced material came from peripheral blood or thyroid tissue (not recorded which).

CDR3 coding DNA: TGTGCTAGTGAAGGGGGCCGGCAGCCCCAGCATTTT. It translates to CASEGGRQPQHF. The J gene is TRBJ1-5, the V gene TRBV10-3; 7 bases agree with TRBD1. Looked up from germline, CDR1 is ENHRY and CDR2 is SYGVKD. CDR3 length: 12 amino acids.